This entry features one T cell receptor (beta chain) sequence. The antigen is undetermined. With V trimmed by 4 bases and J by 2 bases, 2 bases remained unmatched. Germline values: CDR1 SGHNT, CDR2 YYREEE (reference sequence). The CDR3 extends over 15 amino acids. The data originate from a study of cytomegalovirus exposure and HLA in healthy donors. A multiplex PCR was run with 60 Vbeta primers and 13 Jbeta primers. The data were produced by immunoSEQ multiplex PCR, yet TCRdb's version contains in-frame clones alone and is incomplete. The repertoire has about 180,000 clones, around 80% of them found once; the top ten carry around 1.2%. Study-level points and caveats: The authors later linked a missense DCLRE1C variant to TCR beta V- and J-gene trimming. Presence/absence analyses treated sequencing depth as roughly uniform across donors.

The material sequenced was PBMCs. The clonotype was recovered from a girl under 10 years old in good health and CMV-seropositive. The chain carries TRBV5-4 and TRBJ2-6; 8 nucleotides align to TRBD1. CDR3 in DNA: TGTGCCAGCAGCCCGGACAGGGCTGGGGCCAACGTCCTGACTTTC. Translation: CASSPDRAGANVLTF.